Sequencing of this T cell receptor beta chain was carried out in a study of blood T cell repertoires in COVID-19. Background on the study: Researchers got acute and convalescent COVID-19 samples from the United States, Italy and Spain.

From germline, CDR1 is SQVTM and CDR2 ANQGSEA. Trimming removed 8 bases at V and 0 bases at J, with 15 bases between. There are 14 residues in the CDR3. In this sample, this clone turned up once. TCRdb's copy holds only in-frame clones and misses some; the assay was immunoSEQ multiplex PCR. The sample lists 140,000 to 150,000 clones; approximately 86% were seen once. The sequenced sample consisted of peripheral blood. The sequence derives from a woman in her fifties or sixties with acute or convalescent COVID-19. This sequence joins TRBV29-1 and TRBJ2-3; a possible D gene is TRBD1 (5 bases). CDR3 amino acids: CSSWTNPSTDTQYF. The CDR3 coding sequence is TGCAGCTCATGGACAAATCCTAGCACAGATACGCAGTATTTT.